This record covers a single T cell receptor (beta chain). The data were taken from a study of blood T cell repertoires in COVID-19. The repertoire was sequenced with immunoSEQ multiplex PCR; TCRdb's copy has only in-frame clones and lacks some. The sample carries around 150,000 clones, roughly four fifths recorded once. The germline V gene has CDR1 SGHVS and CDR2 FNYEAQ. V shed 1 base and J shed 3 bases, with 9 bases lying between them. The CDR3 loop spans 14 amino acids. The sample taken for sequencing was peripheral blood. The TCR originated in a human donor in a cohort sampled during active COVID-19. This sequence joins TRBV7-6 and TRBJ1-1; D perhaps matches TRBD1 (6 bases). CDR3: CASSLGTGYTEAFF. As DNA, the CDR3 is TGTGCCAGCAGCTTAGGTACAGGGTACACTGAAGCTTTCTTT.